These 32 T cell receptor beta chains originate from one sample sequenced in a study of cytomegalovirus exposure and HLA in healthy donors. Produced via immunoSEQ multiplex PCR; TCRdb's table is partial and in-frame only. The sample has roughly 260,000 clones, more than 75% seen once. What was sequenced was PBMCs. These receptors were taken from a man aged 18 to 35 in good health and CMV-seronegative.

The rearrangement joins TRBV5-1 to TRBJ2-3, with 9 bases lining up with TRBD2. Germline V gives CDR1 SGHRS, CDR2 YFSETQ. CDR3 size: 15 residues. V lost 0 bases and J lost 3; bases outside the gene matches: 2. This chain's CDR3 is CASSLASGGTDTQYF. CDR3 nucleotides: TGCGCCAGCAGCTTGGCAAGCGGGGGGACAGATACGCAGTATTTT. The full variable domain, completed using reference TRBV5-1 and TRBJ2-3, is KAGVTQTPRYLIKTRGQQVTLSCSPISGHRSVSWYQQTPGQGLQFLFEYFSETQRNKGNFPGRFSGRQFSNSRSEMNVSTLELGDSALYLCASSLASGGTDTQYFGPGTRLTVL.

CDR3 coding DNA: TGTGCCAGCAGTTTAAGGGACAGGGGTCCAGCTTTCTTT. Protein sequence: CASSLRDRGPAFF. The chain joins TRBV28 to TRBJ1-1; 10 positions agree with TRBD1. Germline V gene lookup returns CDR1 MDHEN and CDR2 SYDVKM. Trimming at V came to 2 bases and at J to 10 bases, leaving 4 bases not matched to a gene. The CDR3 covers 13 residues.

This sequence joins TRBV9 and TRBJ2-1, with D possibly TRBD2 on 6 matching bases. The CDR3 is 17 amino acids. Germline lookup yields CDR1 SGDLS and CDR2 YYNGEE. V was clipped by 0 bases and J by 2 bases, with 15 bases between them. In nucleotides, the CDR3 is TGTGCCAGCAGCGTAGCTACCCCAGGGAGGCCCTACAATGAGCAGTTCTTC. This sequence encodes CASSVATPGRPYNEQFF.

This clone was detected a few times. The chain uses TRBV27 and TRBJ2-7; D possibly corresponds to TRBD2 (6 bases). V shed 4 bases and J shed 6 bases, with 13 bases lying between them. CDR1 is MNHEY, CDR2 SMNVEV, per germline (reference sequence). The CDR3 sequence is 13 residues long. In DNA form, the CDR3 reads TGTGCCAGCAGTTACCTCCTCGGGGGCGAGCAGTACTTC. It codes for CASSYLLGGEQYF.

This sequence joins TRBV7-6 and TRBJ2-5, with D tentatively TRBD1 (5 bases). Germline V gene sequence: CDR1 SGHVS, CDR2 FNYEAQ. V was pared by 1 base and J by 5 bases, with 14 bases between. The CDR3 is 15 amino acids. The CDR3 nucleotides read TGTGCCAGCAGCTTAGTTGCAGGGCTGGGTGAGACCCAGTACTTC. This translates into CASSLVAGLGETQYF.

This chain uses TRBV13 with TRBJ2-3; D ambiguous. CDR1 PRHDT and CDR2 FYEKMQ come from the germline V gene (reference sequence). Trimming cost V 3 bases and J 6 bases, with 7 bases left between them. The CDR3 runs to 12 residues. The CDR3 DNA reads as TGTGCCAGCAGCTTGGAAGCGGATACGCAGTATTTT. It is translated as CASSLEADTQYF.

This chain links TRBV28 with TRBJ2-7; D is perhaps TRBD1 (6 bases). This CDR3 is built from 14 residues. Germline V gene data show CDR1 as MDHEN and CDR2 as SYDVKM. The ends were cut back, 8 bases at V and 2 bases at J, with 16 bases in the middle. The CDR3 here is CASLPGHRTYEQYF. The CDR3 bases are TGTGCCAGCCTCCCGGGACATAGAACCTACGAGCAGTACTTC.

This rearrangement joins TRBV4-3 to TRBJ1-1; TRBD1 might be the D (5 bases). This CDR3 contains 16 residues. Between the trimmed V and J ends, which lost 0 bases and 1 base, there was a span of 12 bases. Looked up from germline, CDR1 is LGHNA and CDR2 is YSLEER. The CDR3 sequence: CASSQDDRSTNTEAFF. The DNA of the CDR3 is TGCGCCAGCAGCCAAGATGACAGAAGTACGAACACTGAAGCTTTCTTT.

The V gene is TRBV10-3, the J gene TRBJ1-5; a weak D match, TRBD1 (5 bases). The V and J ends lost 0 bases and 5 bases respectively, with 11 bases between them. The CDR3 length is 15 residues. Looked up from germline, CDR1 is ENHRY and CDR2 is SYGVKD. CDR3 protein: CAISESTGIDQPQHF. CDR3 sequence (DNA): TGTGCCATCAGTGAGTCAACAGGCATCGATCAGCCCCAGCATTTT.

The V gene is TRBV5-1, the J gene TRBJ2-1; D is uncertain. CDR1 is SGHRS, CDR2 YFSETQ, per germline. The CDR3 has 16 residues. V was shortened by 0 bases and J by 4 bases, with 14 bases between the two germline ends. The chain's CDR3 is CASSLGGLYTYNEQFF. The CDR3 DNA reads TGCGCCAGCAGCTTGGGAGGCTTATATACGTACAATGAGCAGTTCTTC.

This clone was seen more than once but under ten times. CDR3 sequence reads: CASSTNTGDYNEQFF. For the CDR3, the DNA is TGTGCCAGCAGCACAAACACCGGGGACTACAATGAGCAGTTCTTC. The chain combines TRBV4-2 with TRBJ2-1; TRBD2 might be the D (5 bases). Germline CDR1 reads LGHNA; CDR2 reads YNFKEQ. The CDR3 loop spans 15 amino acids. Trimming removed 5 bases at V and 3 bases at J, with 14 bases between.

The chain joins TRBV19 to TRBJ2-1; TRBD1 matches at 7 bases. CDR1 and CDR2 from the germline V gene are LNHDA and SQIVND (reference sequence). This CDR3 is 15 amino acids long. V shed 4 bases, J shed 0 bases, and the junction held 3 bases outside the gene matches. CDR3 residues: CASSKQGSSYNEQFF. CDR3 coding DNA: TGTGCCAGTAGTAAACAGGGGAGCTCCTACAATGAGCAGTTCTTC.

This chain links TRBV27 with TRBJ2-4; D is possibly TRBD2 (5 bases). The V gene's germline CDR1 is MNHEY and CDR2 SMNVEV (reference sequence). The V and J ends lost 2 bases and 0 bases respectively, with 11 bases between them. The CDR3 is made up of 16 amino acids. CDR3 nucleotide sequence: TGTGCCAGCAGTTTAGGAGCCGGGGTAGCCAAAAACATTCAGTACTTC. It translates to CASSLGAGVAKNIQYF.

CDR3 coding DNA: TGTGCCTGGAGTCCCGGGACAGGGGTAATCTACGAGCAGTACTTC. Translated, it gives CAWSPGTGVIYEQYF. The chain couples TRBV30 to TRBJ2-7, with 10 bases fitting TRBD1. V lost 2 bases and J lost 3; bases outside the gene matches: 7. The CDR3 sequence is 15 residues long. Germline-derived CDR1 and CDR2 are GTSNPN and SVGIG (reference sequence).

J is TRBJ1-2 and V is TRBV27, with D possibly TRBD1 on 6 matching bases. Germline assignment: CDR1 MNHEY and CDR2 SMNVEV (reference sequence). This CDR3 has 14 amino acids. Trimming pared 1 base from V and 4 bases from J, leaving 10 bases between. The CDR3 DNA is TGTGCCAGCAGTTTATGGGCCAGGGGCTATGGCTACACCTTC. It specifies CASSLWARGYGYTF.

The chain joins TRBV6-5 to TRBJ2-3; D possibly corresponds to TRBD1 (6 bases). This CDR3 has 11 residues. Trimming removed 5 bases from V and 6 bases from J, with 6 bases in between. The germline CDR1 and CDR2 sequences are MNHEY and SVGAGI. The CDR3 DNA sequence: TGTGCCAGCAGTAGGGGGGATACGCAGTATTTT. Encoded protein: CASSRGDTQYF.

This rearrangement joins TRBV13 to TRBJ2-3; D gene unclear. CDR1 and CDR2 from the germline V gene are PRHDT and FYEKMQ (reference sequence). The length of the CDR3 is 13 residues. The germline V and J ends were trimmed by 5 bases and 2 bases, with 8 bases remaining between them. For the CDR3, the DNA is TGTGCCAGCAGCCCCGTTTACACAGATACGCAGTATTTT. Its protein product is CASSPVYTDTQYF.

This clone was seen a single time. The V call is TRBV2, the J call TRBJ2-7, with D unclear. CDR3 length equals 13 residues. Germline values: CDR1 SNHLY, CDR2 FYNNEI. Trimming took off 6 bases at V and 0 bases at J, with 9 bases between the two ends. CDR3 coding DNA: TGTGCCAGCAGGGTCTGGAGCTCCTACGAGCAGTACTTC. It translates to CASRVWSSYEQYF.

The chain employs TRBV4-3 and TRBJ2-3; 9 bases map to TRBD1. CDR1 LGHNA and CDR2 YSLEER come from the germline V gene. With 4 bases clipped from V and 2 bases from J, the junction kept 4 bases outside the gene matches. This CDR3 has 15 residues. The DNA for the CDR3 is TGCGCCAGCAGCCGAGGACAGGGGAACACAGATACGCAGTATTTT. As protein: CASSRGQGNTDTQYF.

This chain uses TRBV7-3 with TRBJ2-5, with 8 bases that match TRBD2. Trimming removed 2 bases from V and 4 bases from J; junction bases left unmatched: 6. The CDR3 totals 15 residues. The germline V gene encodes CDR1 SGHTA and CDR2 FQGTGA. CDR3 amino acids: CASSLDIGRGETQYF. The CDR3 nucleotides are TGTGCCAGCAGCTTAGATATCGGGAGGGGAGAGACCCAGTACTTC.

CDR3 coding DNA: TGTGCCAGCAGCTTAGGGCCCAATACGCAGTATTTT. This codes for CASSLGPNTQYF. The V call is TRBV7-2, the J call TRBJ2-3; D gene ambiguous. CDR1 is SGHTA and CDR2 is FQGNSA in the germline V gene. Between the trimmed V and J ends, which lost 1 base and 7 bases, there was a span of 6 bases. The CDR3 is 12 amino acids.

The V and J genes are TRBV10-3 and TRBJ1-1, with TRBD1 identical over 11 bases. Losses at the gene ends were 6 bases for V and 1 base for J; bases not matched to a gene: 1. CDR1 is ENHRY, CDR2 SYGVKD, per germline. CDR3 length: 14 residues. The CDR3 coding sequence is TGTGCCATCAGCGGGACAGGGGGGAACACTGAAGCTTTCTTT. It encodes CAISGTGGNTEAFF.

The chain uses TRBV5-4 and TRBJ2-7; 11 bases agree with TRBD2. The CDR3 sequence is 15 residues long. Per the germline V gene, CDR1 is SGHNT and CDR2 is YYREEE (reference sequence). Trimming took 4 bases from V and 6 from J; bases not matched to a gene: 9. The CDR3 protein is CASSPTSGSLAEQYF. The CDR3 DNA sequence: TGTGCCAGCAGCCCCACTAGCGGGAGTTTGGCCGAGCAGTACTTC.

The genes are TRBV15 and TRBJ2-1, with 8 bases identical to TRBD2. V trimming: 0 bases; J trimming: 4 bases; junction bases outside the gene matches: 8. The CDR3 length is 17 residues. Germline CDR1 reads LNHNV; CDR2 reads YYDKDF (reference sequence). The CDR3 here is CATSRDPSGGFYNEQFF. The CDR3 DNA reads as TGTGCCACCAGCAGAGACCCGAGCGGGGGTTTTTACAATGAGCAGTTCTTC.

This chain links TRBV5-6 with TRBJ1-3, with D possibly TRBD1 on 5 matching bases. Germline loops: CDR1 SGHDT, CDR2 YYEEEE. The CDR3 runs to 13 residues. V was cut by 4 bases and J by 8 bases, with 13 bases left in between. The CDR3 sequence is CASSGAGRDTIYF. Here the CDR3 DNA reads TGTGCCAGCAGCGGGGCGGGGAGAGACACCATATATTTT.

This sequence joins TRBV14 and TRBJ2-1; 10 positions match TRBD2. With 4 bases clipped from V and 4 bases from J, the junction kept 4 bases outside the gene matches. Germline V CDR1 and CDR2: SGHDN, FVKESK. The CDR3 sequence is 15 residues long. The CDR3 here is CASSPQAGGYNEQFF. CDR3 coding DNA: TGTGCCAGCAGCCCGCAAGCGGGGGGGTACAATGAGCAGTTCTTC.

This chain uses TRBV28 with TRBJ1-1; a possible D gene is TRBD1 (6 bases). Germline-derived CDR1 and CDR2 are MDHEN and SYDVKM. V lost 6 bases and J lost 11, with 19 bases in between. CDR3 length equals 13 residues. The CDR3 reads CASRQSPGQGAFF. In nucleotides, the CDR3 is TGTGCCAGCAGACAATCTCCCGGGCAGGGGGCTTTCTTT.

V is TRBV27 and J is TRBJ1-6; perhaps TRBD1 as D (5 bases). Germline V gives CDR1 MNHEY, CDR2 SMNVEV (reference sequence). The CDR3 length is 15 residues. V lost 2 bases, J lost 10 bases, and 15 bases lay in between. The CDR3 here is CASSLMQGLGSPLHF. As DNA, the CDR3 is TGTGCCAGCAGTTTAATGCAGGGTTTGGGGTCACCCCTCCACTTT.

This clone was recorded only once. The genes are TRBV5-1 and TRBJ2-3, with 9 bases fitting TRBD1. V lost 3 bases to trimming and J lost 4 bases; unmatched junction nucleotides: 9. The CDR3 is made up of 16 amino acids. Per germline, CDR1 SGHRS and CDR2 YFSETQ. The CDR3 is CASSSGTGIPSDTQYF. CDR3 in DNA: TGCGCCAGCAGCTCCGGGACAGGGATCCCCTCAGATACGCAGTATTTT. Full variable domain (outside the CDR3, taken from reference TRBV5-1 and TRBJ2-3): KAGVTQTPRYLIKTRGQQVTLSCSPISGHRSVSWYQQTPGQGLQFLFEYFSETQRNKGNFPGRFSGRQFSNSRSEMNVSTLELGDSALYLCASSSGTGIPSDTQYFGPGTRLTVL.

The J gene is TRBJ2-5, the V gene TRBV28; TRBD2 matches 8 bases. CDR1 MDHEN and CDR2 SYDVKM come from the germline V gene. The CDR3 runs 13 residues. The junction had 6 bases not matched to a gene; V was cut back by 7 bases and J by 5 bases. The CDR3 sequence: CASTGAGVETQYF. In nucleotides, the CDR3 is TGTGCCAGCACAGGAGCGGGAGTGGAGACCCAGTACTTC.

The chain has TRBV29-1 and TRBJ2-2, with 9 bases fitting TRBD1. The CDR3 totals 16 residues. Trimming cost V 7 bases and J 7 bases; bases outside gene matches: 16. CDR1 SQVTM and CDR2 ANQGSEA come from the germline V gene. Here the CDR3 DNA reads TGCAGCGCCTCCCACCCCGGGACAGGGATTCGCGGGGAGCTGTTTTTT. Translating it yields CSASHPGTGIRGELFF.

V gene TRBV2 combines with J gene TRBJ1-4, with no clear D. The CDR3 sequence is 14 residues long. In germline, CDR1 is SNHLY, CDR2 FYNNEI. Trimming shortened V by 4 bases and J by 7 bases, and 13 bases separated the two germline ends. In nucleotides, the CDR3 is TGTGCCAGCAGTGTAGGAGGGAGAAGTGAAAAACTGTTTTTT. It translates to CASSVGGRSEKLFF.